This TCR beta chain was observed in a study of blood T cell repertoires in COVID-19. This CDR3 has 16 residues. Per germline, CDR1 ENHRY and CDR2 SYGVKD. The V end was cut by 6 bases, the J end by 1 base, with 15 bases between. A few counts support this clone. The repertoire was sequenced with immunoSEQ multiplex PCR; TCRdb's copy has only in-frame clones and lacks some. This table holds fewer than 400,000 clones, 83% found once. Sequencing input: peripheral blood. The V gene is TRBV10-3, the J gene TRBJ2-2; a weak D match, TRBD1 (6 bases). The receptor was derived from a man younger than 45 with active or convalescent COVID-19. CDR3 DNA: TGTGCCATCAGGGGGAACAGGGTCCTGAACACCGGGGAGCTGTTTTTT. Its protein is CAIRGNRVLNTGELFF.